The clone carrying this T cell receptor beta chain has a count of ten or more. Its antigen is not identified. The repertoire came from unfractionated whole blood and reflected all unsorted peripheral T cells. The RNA source was an approximately 2.6 ml peripheral blood draw. Alpha and beta constant-region primers primed reverse transcription of about 500 ng RNA. Using multiplexing indices, alpha and beta chain libraries were generated apart by chain-specific third strand synthesis. Ligation attached cDNA to a 5' RACE adapter that carried a random hexamer and SP2 site. TCRdb re-analysed the 5' RACE reads in MiXCR, keeping a single row per CDR3 protein. The table lists 13,000 or so distinct CDR3 sequences, around 9% of them singletons. These data are taken from a study of HIV-infected patients and healthy controls. Regarding the study as a whole: HIV-infected repertoires had significantly higher mean Gini indices than controls, possibly reflecting oligoclonality. In healthy controls, MAIT alpha CDR3s were common; in HIV+ repertoires, severely depleted.

Input material: blood. This TCR came from an adult in good health.

The CDR3 protein is CASSPGADRNEKLFF. Written as DNA, the CDR3 is TGTGCCAGCAGCCCCGGGGCCGACCGAAATGAAAAACTGTTTTTT. V is TRBV12-3 or TRBV12-4 and J is TRBJ1-4; TRBD1 is a possible D gene (5 bases). This CDR3 is 15 amino acids long. Between the trimmed V and J ends, which lost 6 bases and 5 bases, there was a span of 16 bases.